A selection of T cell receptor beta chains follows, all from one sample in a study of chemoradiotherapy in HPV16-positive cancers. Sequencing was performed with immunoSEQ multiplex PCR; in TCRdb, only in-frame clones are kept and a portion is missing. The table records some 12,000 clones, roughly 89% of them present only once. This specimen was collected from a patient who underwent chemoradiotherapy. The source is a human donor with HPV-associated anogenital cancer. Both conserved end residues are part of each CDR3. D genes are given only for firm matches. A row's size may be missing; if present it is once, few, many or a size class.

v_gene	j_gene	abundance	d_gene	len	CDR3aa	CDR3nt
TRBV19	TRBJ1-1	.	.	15	CASSSRQVINTEAFF	TGTGCCAGTAGTTCCAGACAGGTGATAAACACTGAAGCTTTCTTT
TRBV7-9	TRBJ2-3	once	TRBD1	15	CASSLPDRGTDTQYF	TGTGCCAGCAGCCTCCCGGACAGGGGCACAGATACGCAGTATTTT
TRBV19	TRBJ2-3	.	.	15	CASSIEGTRKDTQYF	TGTGCCAGTAGTATAGAGGGGACACGGAAAGATACGCAGTATTTT
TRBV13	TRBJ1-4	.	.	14	CASSLTTTNEKLFF	TGTGCCAGCAGCTTAACGACAACTAATGAAAAACTGTTTTTT
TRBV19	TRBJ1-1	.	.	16	CASSILLGIKNTEAFF	TGTGCCAGTAGTATATTACTCGGCATTAAGAACACTGAAGCTTTCTTT
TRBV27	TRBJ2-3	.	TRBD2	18	CASSLVALAGAGTDTQYF	TGTGCCAGCAGTTTAGTGGCTCTAGCGGGAGCGGGCACAGATACGCAGTATTTT
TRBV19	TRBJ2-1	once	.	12	CASSIPANEQFF	TGTGCCAGTAGTATCCCTGCAAATGAGCAGTTCTTC
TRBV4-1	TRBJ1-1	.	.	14	CASSSRLSGTEAFF	TGCGCCAGCAGCAGCCGATTGAGTGGCACTGAAGCTTTCTTT
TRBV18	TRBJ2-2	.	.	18	CASSPFGGGGTNTGELFF	TGTGCCAGCTCCCCCTTTGGAGGAGGTGGGACAAACACCGGGGAGCTGTTTTTT
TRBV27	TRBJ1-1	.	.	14	CASSVGTMNTEAFF	TGTGCCAGCAGTGTAGGGACAATGAACACTGAAGCTTTCTTT
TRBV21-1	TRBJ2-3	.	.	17	CASSGVLTGPITDTQYF	TGTGCCAGCAGCGGTGTGCTAACGGGGCCGATCACAGATACGCAGTATTTT
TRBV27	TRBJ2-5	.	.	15	CASSRDPGIQETQYF	TGTGCCAGCTCCCGCGACCCAGGGATTCAAGAGACCCAGTACTTC
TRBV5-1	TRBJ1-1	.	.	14	CASGGGTMNTEAFF	TGCGCCAGCGGTGGTGGGACAATGAACACTGAAGCTTTCTTT
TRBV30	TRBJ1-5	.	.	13	CAWAGVSNQPQHF	TGTGCCTGGGCCGGGGTGAGCAATCAGCCCCAGCATTTT
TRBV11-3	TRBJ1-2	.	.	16	CASSSSGESRDYGYTF	TGTGCCAGCAGCTCTTCCGGGGAGTCTCGGGACTATGGCTACACCTTC